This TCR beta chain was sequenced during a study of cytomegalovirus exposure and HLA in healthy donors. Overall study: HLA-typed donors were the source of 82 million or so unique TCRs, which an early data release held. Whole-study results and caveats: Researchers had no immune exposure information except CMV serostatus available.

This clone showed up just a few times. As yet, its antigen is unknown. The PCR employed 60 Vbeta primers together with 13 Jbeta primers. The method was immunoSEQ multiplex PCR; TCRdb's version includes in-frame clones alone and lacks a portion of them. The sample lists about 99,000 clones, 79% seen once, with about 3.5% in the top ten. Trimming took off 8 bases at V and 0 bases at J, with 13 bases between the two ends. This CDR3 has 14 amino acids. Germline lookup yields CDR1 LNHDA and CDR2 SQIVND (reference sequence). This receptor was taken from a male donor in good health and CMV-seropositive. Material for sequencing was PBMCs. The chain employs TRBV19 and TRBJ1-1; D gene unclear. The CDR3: CASGLPLVNTEAFF. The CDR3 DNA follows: TGTGCCAGTGGGCTCCCTCTCGTGAACACTGAAGCTTTCTTT.